These 4 T cell receptor beta chains share one sample of origin, sequenced in a study of blood T cell repertoires in COVID-19. Libraries were prepared by immunoSEQ multiplex PCR; TCRdb keeps only in-frame clonotypes and omits some of them. The table lists around 170,000 clones, approximately 83% of them singletons, with approximately 12% in the top ten. Sequencing was done on a sample of peripheral blood. The receptors stem from a man between 65 and 85 years old who had recovered from COVID-19.

This chain uses TRBV6-4 with TRBJ1-2; weak D call: TRBD1 (5 bases). Germline lookup yields CDR1 MRHNA and CDR2 SNTAGT. The ends were cut back, 5 bases at V and 4 bases at J, with 17 bases in the middle. The CDR3 has 15 amino acids. CDR3 in amino acids: CASSWGGALSYGYTF. The CDR3, as DNA: TGTGCCAGCAGTTGGGGAGGGGCGCTCAGCTATGGCTACACCTTC.

The chain is built from TRBV27 and TRBJ2-3; D is perhaps TRBD2 (6 bases). This CDR3 is built from 16 residues. Trimming took off 1 base at V and 5 bases at J, with 16 bases between the two ends. Germline V lookup: CDR1 MNHEY, CDR2 SMNVEV (reference sequence). CDR3 protein: CASSLFAEGQGDTQYF. The CDR3, as DNA: TGTGCCAGCAGTTTATTTGCGGAGGGCCAGGGAGATACGCAGTATTTT.

This sequence joins TRBV7-9 and TRBJ2-5; unclear D gene. CDR3 length: 13 residues. CDR1 and CDR2 (germline): SEHNR, FQNEAQ (reference sequence). V gave up 3 bases and J gave up 2 bases, with 7 bases separating them. CDR3 region: CASSFAVQETQYF. The CDR3 nucleotides are TGTGCCAGCAGCTTCGCGGTTCAAGAGACCCAGTACTTC.

The gene calls are TRBV6-5 and TRBJ2-2; 9 nucleotides agree with TRBD2. The V gene end was trimmed by 8 bases and the J gene end by 5 bases; junction bases not matched to a gene: 6. Germline CDR1 is MNHEY and CDR2 is SVGAGI. This CDR3 is 14 amino acids long. CDR3: CASGKTSGTGELFF. In nucleotides, the CDR3 is TGTGCCAGCGGTAAGACTAGCGGAACCGGGGAGCTGTTTTTT.